A selection of T cell receptor beta chains follows, all from one sample in a study of shared clonotypes between healthy human individuals. Generated by immunoSEQ multiplex PCR, the TCRdb table keeps only in-frame clones and is missing some. The data contain nearly 2 million clones, about 94% of them singletons. Sequenced: naive CD8+ T cells sorted from blood. The source of these receptors is a man younger than 35 in good health. Each CDR3 is given with its conserved first and last residue. The order of the fields is V gene, J gene, D gene, clone size, CDR3 DNA, CDR3 protein. D genes are given only for firm matches. Expanded clones are given a class, and other clones once, few, many or no size at all.

V: TRBV11-2
J: TRBJ2-3
D: NA
size: NA
DNA: TGTGCCAGCAGCTTTTTTGGTCGCACAGATACGCAGTATTTT
CDR3: CASSFFGRTDTQYF

V: TRBV2
J: TRBJ2-7
D: NA
size: NA
DNA: TGTGCCAGCAGGATGGGACACTTGGGCGGCTACGAGCAGTACTTC
CDR3: CASRMGHLGGYEQYF

V: TRBV7-9
J: TRBJ2-5
D: TRBD2
size: NA
DNA: TGTGCCAGCAGCCCCTCTAGCGGGAGGGCGAAAGAGACCCAGTACTTC
CDR3: CASSPSSGRAKETQYF

V: TRBV30
J: TRBJ1-5
D: NA
size: NA
DNA: TGTGCCTGGAGCCAGGGATTGCATAGCAATCAGCCCCAGCATTTT
CDR3: CAWSQGLHSNQPQHF

V: TRBV30
J: TRBJ2-5
D: NA
size: once
DNA: TGTGCCTGGAGTGTACTGGGGGTATCGGAGACCCAGTACTTC
CDR3: CAWSVLGVSETQYF

V: TRBV18
J: TRBJ2-2
D: NA
size: NA
DNA: TGTGCCAGCTCACCGAAACGGGACGAATCGAACACCGGGGAGCTGTTTTTT
CDR3: CASSPKRDESNTGELFF

V: TRBV4-1
J: TRBJ2-2
D: TRBD2
size: NA
DNA: TGCGCCAGCAGCCAAGATTTGGCGGGGGGTTCCGGGGAGCTGTTTTTT
CDR3: CASSQDLAGGSGELFF

V: TRBV7-9
J: TRBJ2-5
D: NA
size: NA
DNA: TGTGCCAGCAGCTTACCCGGACAGCAAGAGACCCAGTACTTC
CDR3: CASSLPGQQETQYF

V: TRBV27
J: TRBJ2-7
D: TRBD2
size: NA
DNA: TGTGCCAGCAGTTTAATAGCGGGAGTCCCCGGGGGCAAGGAGCAGTACTTC
CDR3: CASSLIAGVPGGKEQYF

V: TRBV11-2
J: TRBJ1-1
D: TRBD1
size: NA
DNA: TGTGCCAGCAGCCCTCTGACAGGGGCCGAAAAGGAAGCTTTCTTT
CDR3: CASSPLTGAEKEAFF

V: TRBV4-1
J: TRBJ1-5
D: TRBD1
size: once
DNA: TGCGCCAGCAGCCAACGTCAGGGGGAGGTGTCCCAGCATTTT
CDR3: CASSQRQGEVSQHF